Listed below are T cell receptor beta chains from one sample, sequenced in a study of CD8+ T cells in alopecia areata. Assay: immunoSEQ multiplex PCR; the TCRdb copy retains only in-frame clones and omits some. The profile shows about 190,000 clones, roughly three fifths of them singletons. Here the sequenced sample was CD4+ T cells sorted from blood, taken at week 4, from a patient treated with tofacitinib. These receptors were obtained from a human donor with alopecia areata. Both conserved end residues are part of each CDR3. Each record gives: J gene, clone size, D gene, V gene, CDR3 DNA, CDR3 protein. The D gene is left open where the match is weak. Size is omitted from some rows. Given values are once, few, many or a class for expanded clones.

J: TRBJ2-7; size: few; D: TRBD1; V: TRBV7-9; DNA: TGTGCCAGCAGCCGGGTAGGGGGCATCGACGAGCAGTACTTC; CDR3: CASSRVGGIDEQYF
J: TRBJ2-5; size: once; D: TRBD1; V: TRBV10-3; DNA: TGTGCCATCAGCCCCGGACAGGGGGCGCGGGAGACCCAGTACTTC; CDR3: CAISPGQGARETQYF
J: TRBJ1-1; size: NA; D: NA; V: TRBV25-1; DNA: TGTGCCAGCAGTACTACACAGAAGGGTAGGGCTTTCTTT; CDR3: CASSTTQKGRAFF
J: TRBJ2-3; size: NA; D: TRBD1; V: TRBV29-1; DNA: TGCAGCTCCGGAGGGACAGGGACTTTCACAGATACGCAGTATTTT; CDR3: CSSGGTGTFTDTQYF
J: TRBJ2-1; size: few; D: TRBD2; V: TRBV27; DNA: TGTGCCAGCAGTCCGCCGGGACTAGCGGCCTACAATGAGCAGTTCTTC; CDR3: CASSPPGLAAYNEQFF
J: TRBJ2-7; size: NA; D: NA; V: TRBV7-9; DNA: TGTGCCAGCAGCTTAGGTGACTTAGGCTACGAGCAGTACTTC; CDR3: CASSLGDLGYEQYF
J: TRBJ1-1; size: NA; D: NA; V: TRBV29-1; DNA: TGCAGCGTTGCAAGACAGCAGAACACTGAAGCTTTCTTT; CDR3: CSVARQQNTEAFF
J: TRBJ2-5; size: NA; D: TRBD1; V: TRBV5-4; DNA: TGTGCCAGCAGCGGGACAGGGCAAGAGACCCAGTACTTC; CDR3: CASSGTGQETQYF
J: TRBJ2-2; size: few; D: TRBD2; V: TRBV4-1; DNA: TGCGCCAGCAGCCGGGGGACTAGCGGGAGTGGAACCGGGGAGCTGTTTTTT; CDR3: CASSRGTSGSGTGELFF
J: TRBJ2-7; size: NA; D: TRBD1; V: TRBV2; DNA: TGTGCCAGCAGAAGGGACAGGGGAGGCTACGAGCAGTACTTC; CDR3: CASRRDRGGYEQYF
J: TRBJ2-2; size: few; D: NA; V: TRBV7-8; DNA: TGTGCCAGCAGCTTTGATGGTACCGGGGAGCTGTTTTTT; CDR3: CASSFDGTGELFF
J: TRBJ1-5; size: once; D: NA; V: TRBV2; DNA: TGTGCCAGCAGGCGGCAGGGAGATCAGCCCCAGCATTTT; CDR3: CASRRQGDQPQHF
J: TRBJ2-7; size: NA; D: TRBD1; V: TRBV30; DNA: TGTGCCTGGAGTGGAGACAGGGGCCACGAGCAGTACTTC; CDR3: CAWSGDRGHEQYF
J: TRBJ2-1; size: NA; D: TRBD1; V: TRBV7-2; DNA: TGTGCCAGCAGCTTAGTTACCGGGACAGCTTACAATGAGCAGTTCTTC; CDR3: CASSLVTGTAYNEQFF
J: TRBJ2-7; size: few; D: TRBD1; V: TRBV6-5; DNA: TGTGCCACCGCAAAGGCGGGACAGGGGCGCTACGAGCAGTACTTC; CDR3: CATAKAGQGRYEQYF
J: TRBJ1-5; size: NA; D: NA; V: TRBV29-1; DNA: TGCAGCGTTGCTCCAGGGAATAGCAATCAGCCCCAGCATTTT; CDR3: CSVAPGNSNQPQHF
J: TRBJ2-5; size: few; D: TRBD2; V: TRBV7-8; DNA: TGTGCCAGCAGCCCAGGGACAGTGGGACTAGCGGTTCAAGAGACCCAGTACTTC; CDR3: CASSPGTVGLAVQETQYF